This is a list of T cell receptor beta chains from one sample in a study of T-cell reconstitution after alpha-beta-depleted transplantation in children. Each CDR3 protein is one row after TCRdb ran MiXCR on the PCR reads. The sample holds approximately 250,000 distinct CDR3 sequences; over 9.5% are singletons and the top ten take about 5.4%. Sequencing used PBMCs from the stem cell graft donor, obtained from the stem cell graft. Receptors originate from a human donor who donated a stem cell graft to a child with SCID. CDR3s include the opening cysteine and the closing phenylalanine or tryptophan. The D gene is left open where the match is weak. Clone size, where shown, is once, few, many, or a class for clones that have expanded.

>NA|TRBV4-2|TRBJ2-7|NA|14
TGTGCCAGCGGGCACAGGGTCGTTTCCTACGAGCAGTACTTC
CASGHRVVSYEQYF
>many|TRBV4-3|TRBJ1-2|NA|13
TGCGCCAGCAGCCAAGTGGGGTTCTATGGCTACACCTTC
CASSQVGFYGYTF
>few|TRBV7-2|TRBJ2-7|TRBD1|12
TGTGCGCCCGGGGACAGGCAATACGAGCAGTACTTC
CAPGDRQYEQYF
>many|TRBV28|TRBJ1-1|TRBD1|16
TGTGCCAGCAGTCCAGGACAGGGGCGGGCGAACACTGAAGCTTTCTTT
CASSPGQGRANTEAFF
>many|TRBV27|TRBJ1-5|TRBD1|15
TGTGCCAGCAGTCGCGGACAGGGGGAAAATCAGCCCCAGCATTTT
CASSRGQGENQPQHF
>many|TRBV18|TRBJ2-5|NA|12
TGTGCCAGCTCGACCGAGAAAGAGACCCAGTACTTC
CASSTEKETQYF
>many|TRBV10-3|TRBJ1-4|NA|13
TGTGCCATCAGTGATCGGAGAGATGAAAAACTGTTTTTT
CAISDRRDEKLFF
>many|TRBV9|TRBJ1-6|NA|15
TGTGCCAGCAGCGTAGGAGGGGTTTTAGATTCACCCCTCCACTTT
CASSVGGVLDSPLHF
>many|TRBV5-1|TRBJ1-2|NA|15
TGCGCCAGCAGCTTGGCCGGGGCAGGGTTAGGGGGCTACACCTTC
CASSLAGAGLGGYTF
>many|TRBV7-9|TRBJ1-5|NA|12
TGTGCCAGCAGTTACGTCAATCAGCCCCAGCATTTT
CASSYVNQPQHF
>many|TRBV6-5|TRBJ2-1|NA|15
TGTGCCAGCAGTTACGGGGATTTGAGATTTAATGAGCAGTTCTTC
CASSYGDLRFNEQFF
>many|TRBV20-1|TRBJ2-7|NA|12
TGCAGTGAAGCAGGGAGCTCCTACGAGCAGTACTTC
CSEAGSSYEQYF
>few|TRBV5-1|TRBJ1-1|NA|14
TGCGCCAGCAGAAGAGGGACGGGGAACACTGAAGCTTTCTTT
CASRRGTGNTEAFF
>many|TRBV12-3/TRBV12-4|TRBJ1-2|NA|14
TGTGCTACGCACGAGGGATGGGCTACGGTTGGCTACACCTTC
CATHEGWATVGYTF
>few|TRBV10-3|TRBJ2-7|TRBD1|11
TGTGCCGCCCAGGGGGATCGCGAGCAGTACTTC
CAAQGDREQYF
>few|TRBV7-8|TRBJ2-7|TRBD1|13
TGTGCCAGCAGTTGGACAGGGGGATACGAGCAGTACTTC
CASSWTGGYEQYF
>many|TRBV29-1|TRBJ1-2|NA|16
TGCAGCGTTGATCTTGGGGGTGTGAGGGGGGGCTATGGCTACACCTTC
CSVDLGGVRGGYGYTF
>few|TRBV12-3/TRBV12-4|TRBJ2-1|TRBD1|15
TGTGCCAGCAGACCCGGGACAGGGGGAAGGAGTGAGCAGTTCTTC
CASRPGTGGRSEQFF
>many|TRBV9|TRBJ1-1|NA|17
TGTGCCAGCAGCGAGAAACGGGACGGCACCCTCAAGGGAGAAGCTTTCTTT
CASSEKRDGTLKGEAFF
>NA|TRBV20-1|TRBJ2-2|NA|11
TGCAGTGCTAGGGATGATGAGGAGCTGTTTTTT
CSARDDEELFF
>many|TRBV7-2|TRBJ2-3|NA|15
TGTGCCAGCAGCTGGGGAGGGGGGACTGGAGATACGCAGTATTTT
CASSWGGGTGDTQYF
>many|TRBV12-3/TRBV12-4|TRBJ2-5|NA|13
TGTGCCAGCAGTTCGAAGTACCAAGAGACCCAGTACTTC
CASSSKYQETQYF
>many|TRBV7-9|TRBJ1-1|NA|16
TGTGCCAGCAGCGCTGGGGGTCCGGCAATGAACACTGAAGCTTTCTTT
CASSAGGPAMNTEAFF
>few|TRBV5-1|TRBJ1-1|NA|14
TGCGCCAGCAGCCCCGGTGGCGGGGCCTCTGAAGCTTTCTTT
CASSPGGGASEAFF
>many|TRBV18|TRBJ2-7|NA|13
TGTGCCAGCTCGACGTCCGGGGAGTACGAGCAGTACTTC
CASSTSGEYEQYF
>many|TRBV5-1|TRBJ2-3|TRBD1|18
TGCGCCAGCAGCTTGGGACCATCTTTCGACAGGGGGCACGATACGCAGTATTTT
CASSLGPSFDRGHDTQYF
>many|TRBV7-6|TRBJ1-1|NA|13
TGTGCCAGCAGCCACCCGGGGAGCACTGAAGCTTTCTTT
CASSHPGSTEAFF
>many|TRBV10-2|TRBJ2-5|TRBD1|13
TGCGCCAGCAGTGAGTCGGACAGGCACCCCCAGTACTTC
CASSESDRHPQYF
>many|TRBV18|TRBJ1-3|NA|17
TGTGCCAGCTCACCGGGAGGACAGACCAGCTCTGGAAACACCATATATTTT
CASSPGGQTSSGNTIYF
>many|TRBV20-1|TRBJ2-1|TRBD2|16
TGCAGTGTTCTTTGTTCTGGGGGGGACTGTTACAATGAGCAGTTCTTC
CSVLCSGGDCYNEQFF
>many|TRBV7-2|TRBJ2-5|NA|16
TGTGCCAGCAGCTTTGGCGTTCTGGGGGGCAAAGAGACCCAGTACTTC
CASSFGVLGGKETQYF
>NA|TRBV29-1|TRBJ1-1|TRBD1|16
TGCAGCGTTCCCGGGTACAGGGGCGCAGAGGGCACTGAAGCTTTCTTT
CSVPGYRGAEGTEAFF
>many|TRBV11-2|TRBJ2-7|NA|14
TGTGCCAGCAGCTTAGTGGGAGCGATCTACGAGCAGTACTTC
CASSLVGAIYEQYF
>NA|TRBV20-1|TRBJ1-2|NA|15
TGCAGTGCTAGAATCAGGGCCAAAGCTAACTATGGCGACACCTTC
CSARIRAKANYGDTF
>many|TRBV7-9|TRBJ1-5|NA|15
TGTGCCAGCAGCCCCACAGGGCTGGGCAATCAGCCCCAGCATTTT
CASSPTGLGNQPQHF
>many|TRBV12-3/TRBV12-4|TRBJ1-4|NA|15
TGTGCCAGCAGTGTAGGAGGAGGGGCTGGTGAAAAACTGTTTTTT
CASSVGGGAGEKLFF
>many|TRBV5-1|TRBJ1-1|NA|15
TGCGCCAGCAGCTTGACGGCCGGGATGAACACTGAAGCTTTCTTT
CASSLTAGMNTEAFF
>many|TRBV5-1|TRBJ1-1|NA|13
TGCGCCAGCAGCTCCACAGGTAACGGTGAAGCTTTCTTT
CASSSTGNGEAFF
>many|TRBV3-1|TRBJ1-1|TRBD1|16
TGTGCCAGCAGCCAAGTAAGGGACAGGGGGAGGACTGAAGCTTTCTTT
CASSQVRDRGRTEAFF
>many|TRBV12-3/TRBV12-4|TRBJ2-3|NA|11
TGTGCCAGCAGTTCGGTAGATACGCAGTATTTT
CASSSVDTQYF
>many|TRBV5-1|TRBJ2-7|NA|14
TGCGCCAGCAGTCGTACGGACACTACCTACGAGCAGTACTTC
CASSRTDTTYEQYF
>many|TRBV20-1|TRBJ2-3|NA|14
TGCAGTGCTAGGAGGGCGGGGATAACAGATACGCAGTATTTT
CSARRAGITDTQYF
>many|TRBV28|TRBJ1-5|TRBD1|15
TGTGCCAGCAGACCAGGGGGCATGGGCAATCAGCCCCAGCATTTT
CASRPGGMGNQPQHF
>many|TRBV5-1|TRBJ1-1|NA|16
TGCGCCAGCAGTTCTGACACCTGGAGAATGAACACTGAAGCTTTCTTT
CASSSDTWRMNTEAFF
>many|TRBV18|TRBJ2-6|NA|16
TGTGCCAGCTCACCACAGCAGGACTCTGGGGCCAACGTCCTGACTTTC
CASSPQQDSGANVLTF